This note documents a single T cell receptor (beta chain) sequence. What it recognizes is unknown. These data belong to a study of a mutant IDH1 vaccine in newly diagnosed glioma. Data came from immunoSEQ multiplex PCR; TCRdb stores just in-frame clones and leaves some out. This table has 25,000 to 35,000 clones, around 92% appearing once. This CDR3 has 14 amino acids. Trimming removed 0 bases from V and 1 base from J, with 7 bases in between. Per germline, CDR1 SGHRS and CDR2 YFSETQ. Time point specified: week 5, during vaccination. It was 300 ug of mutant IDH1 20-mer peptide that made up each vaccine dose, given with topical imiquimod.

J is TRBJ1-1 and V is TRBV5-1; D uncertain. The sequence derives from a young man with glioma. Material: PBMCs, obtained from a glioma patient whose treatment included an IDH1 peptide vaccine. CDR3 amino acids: CASSLDTSNTEAFF. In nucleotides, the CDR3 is TGCGCCAGCAGCTTGGACACCTCGAACACTGAAGCTTTCTTT.